This T cell receptor beta chain stems from a study of breast tumors, draining lymph nodes, adjacent tissues. The CDR3 runs to 14 residues. Trimming at V came to 4 bases and at J to 0 bases, leaving 5 bases not matched to a gene. Germline CDR1 DFQATT, CDR2 SNEGSKA (reference sequence). Turning to this clonotype: Its antigen is currently unknown.

Each CDR3 protein is one row after TCRdb ran MiXCR on the multiplex PCR reads. This sample has 140,000 or so distinct CDR3 sequences, with about 31% found just once. Breast cancer patients provided tissue from their axillary draining lymph nodes. The study's findings and limits: Most tumor T cells seemingly derive from lymph node, then expand in tumor.

Material: axillary lymph node tissue. The genes are TRBV20-1 and TRBJ2-7; 8 positions agree with TRBD2. The clonotype comes from a female donor with breast cancer. Some clones in this sample may be carry-over from other donors' samples. CDR3 sequence: CSATSGTSSYEQYF. The CDR3 DNA sequence: TGCAGTGCTACCTCCGGGACTAGCTCCTACGAGCAGTACTTC.